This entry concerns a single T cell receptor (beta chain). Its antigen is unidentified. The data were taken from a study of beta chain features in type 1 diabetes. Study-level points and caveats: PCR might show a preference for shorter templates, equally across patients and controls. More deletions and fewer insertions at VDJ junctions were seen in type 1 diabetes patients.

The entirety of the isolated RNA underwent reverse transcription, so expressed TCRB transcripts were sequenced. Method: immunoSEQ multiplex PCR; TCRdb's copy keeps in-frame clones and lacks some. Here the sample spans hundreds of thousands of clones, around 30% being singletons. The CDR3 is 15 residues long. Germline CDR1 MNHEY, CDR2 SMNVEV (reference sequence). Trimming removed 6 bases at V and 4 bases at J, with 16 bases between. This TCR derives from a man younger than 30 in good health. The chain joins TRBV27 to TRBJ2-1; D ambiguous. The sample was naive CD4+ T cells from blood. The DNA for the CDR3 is TGTGCCAGCAGCCCCGCTAGAGAACGTTACAATGAGCAGTTCTTC. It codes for CASSPARERYNEQFF.